These 32 T cell receptor beta chains were sequenced from one sample in a study of blood T cell repertoires in COVID-19. The data were produced by immunoSEQ multiplex PCR, yet TCRdb's version contains in-frame clones alone and is incomplete. The sample holds hundreds of thousands of clones, 88% seen once. The sequencing input was peripheral blood. Source of these receptors: a woman in her twenties or thirties with acute or convalescent COVID-19.

V usage is TRBV6-2 or TRBV6-3 and J usage is TRBJ2-7, with 7 bases that match TRBD1. V trimming: 2 bases; J trimming: 2 bases; junction bases outside the gene matches: 6. CDR1 and CDR2 from the germline V gene are MNHEY and SVGEGT. This CDR3 has 15 amino acids. This chain's CDR3 is CASSYPPGGAYEQYF. Written as DNA, the CDR3 is TGTGCCAGCAGTTACCCCCCAGGGGGTGCCTACGAGCAGTACTTC.

The V call is TRBV16, the J call TRBJ1-3; the D is unclear. The V end lost 0 bases, the J end lost 2 bases, and 11 bases lay between the germline ends. Germline V gives CDR1 KGHSY, CDR2 FQNENV. This CDR3 is 16 amino acids long. CDR3 residues: CASSQSVPGTGNTIYF. DNA of the CDR3: TGTGCCAGCAGCCAATCTGTTCCGGGGACTGGAAACACCATATATTTT.

The rearrangement links TRBV5-4 to TRBJ2-3, with a tentative D call TRBD2 (5 bases). In germline, CDR1 is SGHNT, CDR2 YYREEE (reference sequence). This CDR3 spans 16 amino acids. Trimming cost V 4 bases and J 2 bases, with 17 bases left between them. CDR3 sequence: CASSPIRRGFTDTQYF. CDR3 coding DNA: TGTGCCAGCAGCCCCATCCGACGCGGGTTCACAGATACGCAGTATTTT. The full variable domain, its missing parts supplied by reference TRBV5-4 and TRBJ2-3, is ETGVTQSPTHLIKTRGQQVTLRCSSQSGHNTVSWYQQALGQGPQFIFQYYREEENGRGNFPPRFSGLQFPNYSSELNVNALELDDSALYLCASSPIRRGFTDTQYFGPGTRLTVL.

This rearrangement joins TRBV9 to TRBJ2-1; the match to TRBD2 covers 12 bases. CDR1 is SGDLS, CDR2 YYNGEE, per germline. The V and J ends lost 4 bases and 5 bases, in that order; junction bases with no gene match: 7. This CDR3 has 16 amino acids. The CDR3 is CASSMHGLAGNNEQFF. CDR3 coding DNA: TGTGCCAGCAGCATGCACGGACTAGCGGGAAACAATGAGCAGTTCTTC.

The genes are TRBV7-8 and TRBJ2-1; D is possibly TRBD2 (6 bases). Germline CDR1 is SGHVS and CDR2 is FQNEAQ. The CDR3 is 14 amino acids. V shed 5 bases and J shed 0 bases, with 8 bases lying between them. CDR3 sequence reads: CASSREHSYNEQFF. As DNA, the CDR3 is TGTGCCAGCAGCCGGGAGCACTCCTACAATGAGCAGTTCTTC.

The V and J genes are TRBV2 and TRBJ2-7; D gene ambiguous. Germline lookup yields CDR1 SNHLY and CDR2 FYNNEI. The CDR3 is 13 amino acids. Trimming took off 2 bases at V and 3 bases at J, with 8 bases between the two ends. The CDR3 DNA sequence: TGTGCCAGCAGTGAAAGGAGTAACTACGAGCAGTACTTC. This translates into CASSERSNYEQYF.

V usage is TRBV4-3 and J usage is TRBJ1-2; unclear D gene. Per the germline V gene, CDR1 is LGHNA and CDR2 is YSLEER. V was pared by 0 bases and J by 7 bases, with 12 bases between. The CDR3 has 14 amino acids. The CDR3 DNA follows: TGCGCCAGCAGCCAAGATCCGGGATTTGGTGGCTACACCTTC. Its protein product is CASSQDPGFGGYTF.

The chain joins TRBV6-2 or TRBV6-3 to TRBJ1-1; D is possibly TRBD1 (6 bases). Germline lookup yields CDR1 MNHEY and CDR2 SVGEGT. This CDR3 is 19 amino acids long. V was shortened by 5 bases and J by 0 bases, with 25 bases between the two germline ends. The CDR3, as DNA: TGTGCCAGCAGTAAGCTAACCGGACAGTTGGGGGTTTTGAACACTGAAGCTTTCTTT. It encodes CASSKLTGQLGVLNTEAFF.

The chain links TRBV5-1 to TRBJ2-3, with TRBD2 matching 8 bases. CDR1 SGHRS and CDR2 YFSETQ come from the germline V gene. CDR3 length equals 18 residues. The J segment lost 1 base and the V segment lost 3 bases, leaving 13 bases of the junction unmatched. CDR3 sequence (DNA): TGCGCCAGCAGCTCCTCCGGGACTAGGTCCTCCGGCACAGATACGCAGTATTTT. Translation gives CASSSSGTRSSGTDTQYF.

This clone was counted between two and nine times. The CDR3 loop reads CASGERTRRNTEAFF. CDR3 coding DNA: TGTGCTAGTGGAGAGAGGACACGGAGGAACACTGAAGCTTTCTTT. The V call is TRBV12-5, the J call TRBJ1-1; D possibly corresponds to TRBD1 (5 bases). Looked up from germline, CDR1 is LGHNT and CDR2 is FRNRAP. The CDR3 length is 15 residues. The V gene lost 6 bases and the J gene lost 1 base, with 15 bases spanning the gap. The full variable domain, rest sourced from reference TRBV12-5 and TRBJ1-1, is DARVTQTPRHKVTEMGQEVTMRCQPILGHNTVFWYRQTMMQGLELLAYFRNRAPLDDSGMPKDRFSAEMPDATLATLKIQPSEPRDSAVYFCASGERTRRNTEAFFGQGTRLTVV.

The chain combines TRBV5-4 with TRBJ2-3; a weak D match, TRBD2 (5 bases). CDR3 length: 14 amino acids. V was clipped by 0 bases and J by 6 bases, with 11 bases between them. The germline V gene has CDR1 SGHNT and CDR2 YYREEE (reference sequence). This chain's CDR3 is CASSLASREDTQYF. In DNA, the CDR3 is TGTGCCAGCAGCTTGGCTTCTAGGGAGGATACGCAGTATTTT.

Here the CDR3 DNA reads TGTGCCAGCAGCGTCCGGACAGGGAGATACACTGAAGCTTTCTTT. The encoded protein is CASSVRTGRYTEAFF. The chain combines TRBV21-1 with TRBJ1-1; the table assigns TRBD1, which was not confirmed against the DNA. TRBV21-1 corresponds to a pseudogene. This CDR3 is built from 15 residues.

This clone appeared once. The V and J genes are TRBV9 and TRBJ1-2; 9 positions agree with TRBD1. The length of the CDR3 is 15 residues. V was clipped by 4 bases and J by 12 bases; unmatched bases: 16. Germline CDR1 and CDR2: SGDLS and YYNGEE. Written as DNA, the CDR3 is TGTGCCAGCAGCCCCCTTCGTCGGGACAGGGAAAGGAACACCTTC. Amino acid sequence: CASSPLRRDRERNTF.

The genes are TRBV7-2 and TRBJ2-3, with 12 bases fitting TRBD2. CDR1 and CDR2 (germline): SGHTA, FQGNSA. Trimming removed 5 bases from V and 2 bases from J; junction bases left unmatched: 5. CDR3 size: 16 residues. CDR3 DNA: TGTGCCAGCAGCACCCGGACTAGCGGGAACACAGATACGCAGTATTTT. This translates into CASSTRTSGNTDTQYF.

The chain couples TRBV5-4 to TRBJ1-3, with D unresolved. Germline V CDR1 and CDR2: SGHNT, YYREEE (reference sequence). The CDR3 extends over 16 amino acids. Trimming removed 4 bases from V and 0 bases from J, with 14 bases in between. The CDR3 loop is CASSQKRSGSGNTIYF. The CDR3 nucleotides are TGTGCCAGCAGCCAAAAGAGATCTGGCTCTGGAAACACCATATATTTT.

For the CDR3, the DNA is TGTGCCAGCAGCACCCGGACAGGAATCGGGGAGCTGTTTTTT. It yields the protein CASSTRTGIGELFF. The chain combines TRBV11-3 with TRBJ2-2, with 7 bases lining up with TRBD1. V shed 5 bases, J shed 7 bases, and the junction held 7 bases outside the gene matches. This CDR3 has 14 amino acids. The germline V gene has CDR1 SGHNT and CDR2 YENEEA.

The chain joins TRBV4-2 to TRBJ2-1; TRBD2 matches 8 bases. The J segment lost 0 bases and the V segment lost 4 bases, leaving 5 bases of the junction unmatched. Germline V CDR1 and CDR2: LGHNA, YNFKEQ. This CDR3 has 16 amino acids. The CDR3 is CASSLIAGSSYNEQFF. Here the CDR3 DNA reads TGTGCCAGCAGCCTAATAGCGGGGAGCTCCTACAATGAGCAGTTCTTC.

The chain employs TRBV6-5 and TRBJ1-1, with a possible D match to TRBD1 (5 bases). The length of the CDR3 is 12 residues. V shed 6 bases and J shed 2 bases, with 7 bases lying between them. Germline V gene lookup returns CDR1 MNHEY and CDR2 SVGAGI. CDR3 in amino acids: CASSRVNTEAFF. The CDR3 DNA is TGTGCCAGCAGCAGGGTAAACACTGAAGCTTTCTTT.

There are a few counts of this clone. The chain employs TRBV7-2 and TRBJ1-1, with a possible D match to TRBD1 (6 bases). The CDR3 covers 14 residues. CDR1 is SGHTA and CDR2 is FQGNSA in the germline V gene. Trimming cost V 4 bases and J 3 bases, with 12 bases left between them. For the CDR3, the DNA is TGTGCCAGCAGCTCCCGGGACAAATACACTGAAGCTTTCTTT. Translation: CASSSRDKYTEAFF.

The chain has TRBV19 and TRBJ1-4; 9 bases align to TRBD1. The CDR3 is 14 amino acids. CDR1 and CDR2 (germline): LNHDA, SQIVND (reference sequence). The trim removed 1 base at V and 7 bases at J, leaving 1 base unmatched. Written as DNA, the CDR3 is TGTGCCAGTAGTATAGGACAGGGGGGTGAAAAACTGTTTTTT. It translates to CASSIGQGGEKLFF.

This chain connects TRBV19 to TRBJ1-2; no firm D call. The V end was cut by 3 bases, the J end by 5 bases, with 13 bases between. Per germline, CDR1 LNHDA and CDR2 SQIVND (reference sequence). The CDR3 contains 14 residues. DNA for the CDR3: TGTGCCAGTAGTATGGATACCGGGAGGTATGGCTACACCTTC. Protein product: CASSMDTGRYGYTF.

J is TRBJ1-1 and V is TRBV7-8; D uncertain. CDR3 length: 15 amino acids. Deletions cut 0 bases from V and 0 bases from J, with 8 bases between. Germline CDR1 reads SGHVS; CDR2 reads FQNEAQ. CDR3 in DNA: TGTGCCAGCAGCTTAGCGCCCGGTGTGAACACTGAAGCTTTCTTT. As protein: CASSLAPGVNTEAFF.

This sequence joins TRBV29-1 and TRBJ2-5; no clear D. Germline V gives CDR1 SQVTM, CDR2 ANQGSEA. The V gene lost 4 bases and the J gene lost 1 base, with 7 bases spanning the gap. This CDR3 is built from 12 residues. CDR3 amino acids: CSVGGLQETQYF. The CDR3 nucleotides are TGCAGCGTTGGTGGCCTCCAAGAGACCCAGTACTTC.

This clone was seen only once. The rearrangement uses TRBV5-8 and TRBJ1-6; 7 bases match TRBD1. The CDR3 runs 16 residues. Germline values: CDR1 SGHTS, CDR2 YDEGEE. The junction had 8 bases not matched to a gene; V was cut back by 0 bases and J by 8 bases. The DNA of the CDR3 is TGTGCCAGCAGCTTGGTAACAGGGGTATTCGATTCACCCCTCCACTTT. It yields the protein CASSLVTGVFDSPLHF.

This chain joins TRBV19 and TRBJ2-1; 13 bases agree with TRBD2. The CDR3 sequence is 16 residues long. The V and J ends lost 7 bases and 1 base, in that order; junction bases with no gene match: 4. Germline values: CDR1 LNHDA, CDR2 SQIVND (reference sequence). CDR3 bases: TGTGCCAGTAAAGGACTAGCGGGAGTGTCCTACAATGAGCAGTTCTTC. This gives the protein CASKGLAGVSYNEQFF.

The V call is TRBV19, the J call TRBJ1-5; 10 bases map to TRBD1. The CDR3 loop spans 16 amino acids. V lost 9 bases to trimming and J lost 4 bases; unmatched junction nucleotides: 12. Germline V lookup: CDR1 LNHDA, CDR2 SQIVND (reference sequence). Written as DNA, the CDR3 is TGTGCCAGCACAGAAACCGGGACAGGGGTAAATCAGCCCCAGCATTTT. It yields the protein CASTETGTGVNQPQHF.

The V gene is TRBV24-1, the J gene TRBJ1-1; 9 nucleotides align to TRBD1. The CDR3 is 15 residues long. CDR1 and CDR2 (germline): KGHDR, SFDVKD. Unmatched junction bases numbered 6, after V lost 4 bases and J lost 4 bases. The CDR3: CATSENRGRVTEAFF. CDR3 nucleotide sequence: TGTGCCACCAGTGAGAACAGGGGGCGCGTCACTGAAGCTTTCTTT.

The gene calls are TRBV11-3 and TRBJ2-1, with 7 bases that match TRBD2. The CDR3 extends over 16 amino acids. The germline CDR1 and CDR2 sequences are SGHNT and YENEEA. The V and J ends lost 3 bases and 6 bases, in that order; junction bases with no gene match: 11. DNA for the CDR3: TGTGCCAGCAGCTTGAAGAGGACTAGTTACGGCAATGAGCAGTTCTTC. Protein product: CASSLKRTSYGNEQFF.

V gene TRBV24-1 combines with J gene TRBJ1-5; TRBD1 agrees at 7 bases. Germline V lookup: CDR1 KGHDR, CDR2 SFDVKD. The V and J ends lost 5 bases and 5 bases, in that order; junction bases with no gene match: 14. This CDR3 region has 17 residues. CDR3 protein: CATSGETGWKYDQPQHF. The CDR3 DNA is TGTGCCACCAGTGGTGAGACAGGGTGGAAGTATGATCAGCCCCAGCATTTT.

The table lists this clone with a few counts. The DNA for the CDR3 is TGTGCCACCAGTGATTTTGGGGAGGGGAAGCCCCAGCATTTT. Translating it yields CATSDFGEGKPQHF. This sequence joins TRBV24-1 and TRBJ1-5, with D maybe TRBD1 (5 bases). V was clipped by 1 base and J by 8 bases, with 11 bases between them. Germline CDR1 KGHDR, CDR2 SFDVKD. There are 14 residues in the CDR3.

This chain connects TRBV6-2 or TRBV6-3 to TRBJ2-3, with D unresolved. The germline V gene encodes CDR1 MNHEY and CDR2 SVGEGT. Trimming took off 6 bases at V and 6 bases at J, with 7 bases between the two ends. The CDR3 extends over 11 amino acids. DNA of the CDR3: TGTGCCAGCAGCCCCCTGGATACGCAGTATTTT. It translates to CASSPLDTQYF.

Here the CDR3 DNA reads TGTGCCAGCAGCTCAAACAGGGCTTTATCCTACAATGAGCAGTTCTTC. It specifies CASSSNRALSYNEQFF. The chain has TRBV11-2 and TRBJ2-1; D is possibly TRBD1 (6 bases). CDR1 is SGHAT and CDR2 is FQNNGV in the germline V gene. V gave up 4 bases and J gave up 1 base, with 14 bases separating them. The CDR3 has 16 residues.